The 7 T cell receptor beta chains below all came from one sample that was sequenced in a study of T cell responses to AZD1222 COVID-19 vaccine. Profiled with immunoSEQ multiplex PCR; TCRdb holds only in-frame clones, not every one. The data show approximately 190,000 clones, approximately 92% seen once. The material sequenced was peripheral blood, taken on day 0 of AZD1222 vaccination. These receptors were taken from an adult in good health.

This chain links TRBV6-6 with TRBJ2-7; possibly TRBD1 for D (6 bases). In germline, CDR1 is MNHNY, CDR2 SVGAGI (reference sequence). V was shortened by 2 bases and J by 4 bases, with 15 bases between the two germline ends. CDR3 length: 15 residues. This CDR3 is CASSYLGQGRYEQYF. As DNA, the CDR3 is TGTGCCAGCAGTTACCTTGGCCAGGGGAGATACGAGCAGTACTTC.

The chain recombines TRBV12-5 with TRBJ1-1; TRBD1 might be the D (5 bases). V dropped 3 bases and J dropped 0 bases, with 17 bases sitting between them. The germline CDR1 and CDR2 sequences are LGHNT and FRNRAP. CDR3 length: 17 amino acids. CDR3 sequence: CASGFPQVGAMNTEAFF. The CDR3 DNA reads as TGTGCTAGTGGTTTCCCCCAGGTTGGGGCCATGAACACTGAAGCTTTCTTT.

The genes are TRBV6-1 and TRBJ1-5; D gene uncertain. Germline V gene sequence: CDR1 MNHNS, CDR2 SASEGT. This CDR3 has 16 amino acids. V was cut by 2 bases and J by 6 bases, with 17 bases left in between. The CDR3: CASSEMGSHWGQPQHF. In nucleotides, the CDR3 is TGTGCCAGCAGTGAAATGGGCTCCCACTGGGGTCAGCCCCAGCATTTT.

This rearrangement joins TRBV7-3 to TRBJ1-5, with D possibly TRBD1 on 5 matching bases. Between the trimmed V and J ends, which lost 2 bases and 4 bases, there was a span of 9 bases. In germline, CDR1 is SGHTA, CDR2 FQGTGA. This CDR3 contains 14 residues. The CDR3 region is CASSLSGRNQPQHF. The CDR3 DNA reads TGTGCCAGCAGCTTATCAGGGAGAAATCAGCCCCAGCATTTT.

The gene calls are TRBV28 and TRBJ1-1; D is uncertain. This CDR3 is built from 14 residues. V was pared by 4 bases and J by 5 bases, with 14 bases between. Germline CDR1 MDHEN, CDR2 SYDVKM. The CDR3 reads CASSSHPLRTEAFF. The CDR3 region has the DNA TGTGCCAGCAGTTCACACCCGCTGAGAACTGAAGCTTTCTTT. Filled out from reference TRBV28 and TRBJ1-1, the complete variable domain reads DVKVTQSSRYLVKRTGEKVFLECVQDMDHENMFWYRQDPGLGLRLIYFSYDVKMKEKGDIPEGYSVSREKKERFSLILESASTNQTSMYLCASSSHPLRTEAFFGQGTRLTVV.

This clone was recorded a few times. The chain couples TRBV14 to TRBJ1-6; D call uncertain. V was cut by 4 bases and J by 7 bases, with 8 bases left in between. The CDR3 loop spans 13 amino acids. Germline CDR1 and CDR2: SGHDN and FVKESK. The CDR3 reads CASSPRTNSPLHF. The CDR3 DNA follows: TGTGCCAGCAGCCCTCGGACCAATTCACCCCTCCACTTT.

The rearrangement joins TRBV12-3 or TRBV12-4 to TRBJ1-2; D is uncertain. CDR3 length: 12 residues. Trimming pared 7 bases from V and 3 bases from J, leaving 9 bases between. CDR3 in DNA: TGTGCCAGCAAGCGGGATGACTATGGCTACACCTTC. It yields the protein CASKRDDYGYTF.